This T cell receptor beta chain was recovered during a study of blood T cell repertoires in COVID-19. As handled by the study authors: Researchers report that nucleated cell counts were estimated from reference gene primer amplification. TCRdb's table, derived via immunoSEQ multiplex PCR, lists solely in-frame clones and lacks some. V and J calls and clone size are as listed in that table; D and trimming were resolved from the DNA. The data hold under 150,000 clones, with 90% observed a single time. CDR3 length: 15 amino acids. Germline lookup yields CDR1 LGHNT and CDR2 FRNRAP. Losses at the gene ends were 4 bases for V and 0 bases for J; bases not matched to a gene: 5.

The sequenced sample consisted of peripheral blood. This receptor was taken from a man in his sixties with COVID-19, enrolled during active disease. This chain joins TRBV12-5 and TRBJ2-5; 7 nucleotides match TRBD1. Written as DNA, the CDR3 is TGTGCTAGTGGTTCCGGGACAGTTTACCAAGAGACCCAGTACTTC. It is translated as CASGSGTVYQETQYF.